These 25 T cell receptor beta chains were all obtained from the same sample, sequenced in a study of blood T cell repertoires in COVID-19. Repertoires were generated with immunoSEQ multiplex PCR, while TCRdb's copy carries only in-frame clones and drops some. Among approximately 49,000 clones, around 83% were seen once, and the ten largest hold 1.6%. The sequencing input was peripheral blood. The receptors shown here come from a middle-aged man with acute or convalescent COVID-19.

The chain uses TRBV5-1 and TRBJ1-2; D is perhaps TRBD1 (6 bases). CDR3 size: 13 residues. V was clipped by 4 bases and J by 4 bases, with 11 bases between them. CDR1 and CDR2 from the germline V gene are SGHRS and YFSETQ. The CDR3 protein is CASSDGGGYGYTF. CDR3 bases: TGCGCCAGCAGCGATGGGGGCGGCTATGGCTACACCTTC.

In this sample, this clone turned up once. CDR3 sequence reads: CASSLDELRSYNSPLHF. CDR3 nucleotides: TGTGCCAGCAGCTTAGATGAGTTACGCTCCTATAATTCACCCCTCCACTTT. The chain recombines TRBV7-2 with TRBJ1-6, with D unresolved. The V end was cut by 1 base, the J end by 0 bases, with 10 bases between. CDR3 length equals 17 residues. CDR1 and CDR2 from the germline V gene are SGHTA and FQGNSA.

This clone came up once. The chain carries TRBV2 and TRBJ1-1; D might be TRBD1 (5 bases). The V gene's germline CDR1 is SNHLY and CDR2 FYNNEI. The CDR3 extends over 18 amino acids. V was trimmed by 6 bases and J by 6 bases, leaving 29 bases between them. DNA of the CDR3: TGTGCCAGCAGGGCGGGGGGGGTCAGCGTGGCTAGCGACGCTGAAGCTTTCTTT. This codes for CASRAGGVSVASDAEAFF.

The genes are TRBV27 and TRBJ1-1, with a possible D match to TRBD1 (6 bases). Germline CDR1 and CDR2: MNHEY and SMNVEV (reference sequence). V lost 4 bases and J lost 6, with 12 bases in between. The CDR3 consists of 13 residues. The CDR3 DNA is TGTGCCAGCAGTTCCTACAGGGTTTCTGAAGCTTTCTTT. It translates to CASSSYRVSEAFF.

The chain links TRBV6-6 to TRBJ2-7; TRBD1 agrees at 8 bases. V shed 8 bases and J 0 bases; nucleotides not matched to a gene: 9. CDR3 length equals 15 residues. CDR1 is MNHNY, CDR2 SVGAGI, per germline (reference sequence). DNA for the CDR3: TGTGCCAGCGCTAGGACAGGGTCTAGCTCCTACGAGCAGTACTTC. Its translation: CASARTGSSSYEQYF.

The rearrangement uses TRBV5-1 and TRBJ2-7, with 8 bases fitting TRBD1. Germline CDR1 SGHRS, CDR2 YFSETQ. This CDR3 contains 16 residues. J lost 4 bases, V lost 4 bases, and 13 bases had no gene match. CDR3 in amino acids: CASSDSQGARAYEQYF. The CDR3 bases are TGCGCCAGCAGCGACTCCCAGGGGGCAAGGGCGTACGAGCAGTACTTC.

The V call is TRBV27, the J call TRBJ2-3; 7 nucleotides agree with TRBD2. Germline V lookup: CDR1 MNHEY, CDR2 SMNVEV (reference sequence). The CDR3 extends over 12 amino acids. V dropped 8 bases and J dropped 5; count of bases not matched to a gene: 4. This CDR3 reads CASSGGVDTQYF. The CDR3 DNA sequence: TGTGCCAGCTCGGGGGGAGTAGATACGCAGTATTTT.

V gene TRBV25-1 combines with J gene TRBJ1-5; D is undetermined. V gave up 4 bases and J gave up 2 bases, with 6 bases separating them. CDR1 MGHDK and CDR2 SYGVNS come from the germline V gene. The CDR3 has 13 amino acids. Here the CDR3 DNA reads TGTGCCAGCAGTGGCGGGGGCAATCAGCCCCAGCATTTT. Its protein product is CASSGGGNQPQHF.

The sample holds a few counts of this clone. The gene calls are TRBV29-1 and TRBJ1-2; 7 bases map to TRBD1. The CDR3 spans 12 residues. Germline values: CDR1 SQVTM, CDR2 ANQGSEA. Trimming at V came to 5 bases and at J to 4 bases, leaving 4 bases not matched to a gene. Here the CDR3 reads CSVHDRAYGYTF. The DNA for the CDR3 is TGCAGCGTTCATGACAGGGCCTATGGCTACACCTTC.

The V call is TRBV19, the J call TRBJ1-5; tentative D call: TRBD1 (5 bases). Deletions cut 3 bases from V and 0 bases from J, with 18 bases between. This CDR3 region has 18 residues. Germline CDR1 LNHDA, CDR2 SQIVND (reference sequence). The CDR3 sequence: CASSIDTGGGNSNQPQHF. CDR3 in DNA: TGTGCCAGTAGTATCGACACGGGCGGGGGGAATAGCAATCAGCCCCAGCATTTT.

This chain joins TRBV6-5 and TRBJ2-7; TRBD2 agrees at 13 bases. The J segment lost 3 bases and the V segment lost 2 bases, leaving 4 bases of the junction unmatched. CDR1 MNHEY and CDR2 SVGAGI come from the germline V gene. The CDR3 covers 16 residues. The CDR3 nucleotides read TGTGCCAGCAGTTACGGCGGGACTAGCGGGAACTACGAGCAGTACTTC. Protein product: CASSYGGTSGNYEQYF.

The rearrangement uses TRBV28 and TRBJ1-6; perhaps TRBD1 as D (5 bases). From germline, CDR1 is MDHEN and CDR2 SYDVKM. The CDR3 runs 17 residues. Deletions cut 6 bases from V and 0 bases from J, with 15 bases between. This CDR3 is CASRPYRPPSYNSPLHF. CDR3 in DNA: TGTGCCAGCAGGCCTTACAGGCCGCCCTCCTATAATTCACCCCTCCACTTT. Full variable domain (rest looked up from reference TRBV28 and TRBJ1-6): DVKVTQSSRYLVKRTGEKVFLECVQDMDHENMFWYRQDPGLGLRLIYFSYDVKMKEKGDIPEGYSVSREKKERFSLILESASTNQTSMYLCASRPYRPPSYNSPLHFGNGTRLTVT.

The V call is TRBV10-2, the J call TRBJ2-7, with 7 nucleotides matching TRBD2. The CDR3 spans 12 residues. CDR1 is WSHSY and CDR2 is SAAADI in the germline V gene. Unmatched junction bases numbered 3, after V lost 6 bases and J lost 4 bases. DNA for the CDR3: TGCGCCAGCAGCCCGGGGGGATACGAGCAGTACTTC. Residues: CASSPGGYEQYF.

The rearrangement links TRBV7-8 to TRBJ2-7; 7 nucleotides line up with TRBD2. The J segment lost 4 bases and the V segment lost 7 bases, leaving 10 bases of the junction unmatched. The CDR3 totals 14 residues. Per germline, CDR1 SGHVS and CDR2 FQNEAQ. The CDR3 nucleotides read TGTGCCAGCATCCTAAGTCGGGGGGAATACGAGCAGTACTTC. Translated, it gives CASILSRGEYEQYF. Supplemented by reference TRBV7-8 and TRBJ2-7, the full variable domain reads GAGVSQSPRYKVAKRGQDVALRCDPISGHVSLFWYQQALGQGPEFLTYFQNEAQLDKSGLPSDRFFAERPEGSVSTLKIQRTQQEDSAVYLCASILSRGEYEQYFGPGTRLTVT.

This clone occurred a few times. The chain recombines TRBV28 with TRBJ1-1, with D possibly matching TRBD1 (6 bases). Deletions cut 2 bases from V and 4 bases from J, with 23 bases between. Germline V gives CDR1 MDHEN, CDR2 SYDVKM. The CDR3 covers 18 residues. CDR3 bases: TGTGCCAGCAGTTTAAGAGGGCAGGGGCTCGTTCGGGGCACTGAAGCTTTCTTT. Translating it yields CASSLRGQGLVRGTEAFF.

CDR3 region: CASSLPPTGGGYGYTF. DNA of the CDR3: TGTGCCAGCAGTTTACCCCCTACAGGGGGCGGTTATGGCTACACCTTC. The V and J genes are TRBV28 and TRBJ1-2; 9 bases map to TRBD1. The CDR3 extends over 16 amino acids. V lost 2 bases, J lost 5 bases, and 9 bases stayed unmatched. The germline V gene has CDR1 MDHEN and CDR2 SYDVKM.

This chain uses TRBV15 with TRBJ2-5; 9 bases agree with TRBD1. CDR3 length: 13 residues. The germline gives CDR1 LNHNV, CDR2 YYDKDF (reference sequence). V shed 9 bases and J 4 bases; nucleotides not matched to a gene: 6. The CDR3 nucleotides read TGTGCCACACAAACAGGGGGCTCAGAGACCCAGTACTTC. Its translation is CATQTGGSETQYF.

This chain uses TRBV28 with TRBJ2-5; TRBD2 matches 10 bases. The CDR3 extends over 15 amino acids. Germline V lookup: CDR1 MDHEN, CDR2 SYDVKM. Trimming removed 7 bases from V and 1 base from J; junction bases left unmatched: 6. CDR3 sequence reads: CASKRGGLPQETQYF. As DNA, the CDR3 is TGTGCCAGCAAGCGGGGGGGTCTCCCCCAAGAGACCCAGTACTTC. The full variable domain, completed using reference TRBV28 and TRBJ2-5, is DVKVTQSSRYLVKRTGEKVFLECVQDMDHENMFWYRQDPGLGLRLIYFSYDVKMKEKGDIPEGYSVSREKKERFSLILESASTNQTSMYLCASKRGGLPQETQYFGPGTRLLVL.

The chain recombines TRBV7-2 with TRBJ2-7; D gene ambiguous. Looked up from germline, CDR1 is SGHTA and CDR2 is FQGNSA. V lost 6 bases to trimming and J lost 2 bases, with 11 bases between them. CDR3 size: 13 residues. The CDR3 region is CASRRGIAYEQYF. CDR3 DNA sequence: TGTGCCAGCAGAAGAGGCATAGCCTACGAGCAGTACTTC.

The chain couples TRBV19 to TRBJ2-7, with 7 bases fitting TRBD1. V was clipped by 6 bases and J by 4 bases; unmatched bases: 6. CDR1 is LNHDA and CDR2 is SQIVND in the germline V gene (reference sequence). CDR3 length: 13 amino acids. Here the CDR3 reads CASSRDSGYEQYF. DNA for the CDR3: TGTGCCAGTAGCCGGGACAGTGGGTACGAGCAGTACTTC. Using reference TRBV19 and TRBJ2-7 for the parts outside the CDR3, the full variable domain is DGGITQSPKYLFRKEGQNVTLSCEQNLNHDAMYWYRQDPGQGLRLIYYSQIVNDFQKGDIAEGYSVSREKKESFPLTVTSAQKNPTAFYLCASSRDSGYEQYFGPGTRLTVT.

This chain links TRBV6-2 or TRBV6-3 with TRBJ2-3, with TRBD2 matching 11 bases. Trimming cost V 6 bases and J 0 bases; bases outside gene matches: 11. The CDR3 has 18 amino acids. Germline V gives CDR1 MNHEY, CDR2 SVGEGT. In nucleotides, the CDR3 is TGTGCCAGCAGCCCCGGGACTAGCGGACTCGCTAGCACAGATACGCAGTATTTT. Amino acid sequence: CASSPGTSGLASTDTQYF.

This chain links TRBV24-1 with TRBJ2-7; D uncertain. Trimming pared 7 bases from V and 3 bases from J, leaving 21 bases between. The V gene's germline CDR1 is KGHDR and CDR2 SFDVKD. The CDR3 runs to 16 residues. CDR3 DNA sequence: TGTGCCACCAGCGCCCCCAGAAATGGCAAAAGCTACGAGCAGTACTTC. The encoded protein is CATSAPRNGKSYEQYF.

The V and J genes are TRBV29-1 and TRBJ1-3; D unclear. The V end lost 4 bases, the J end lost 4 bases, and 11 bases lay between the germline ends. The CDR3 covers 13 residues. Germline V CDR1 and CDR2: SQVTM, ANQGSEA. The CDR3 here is CSVGEMGGNTIYF. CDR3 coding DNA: TGCAGCGTTGGGGAGATGGGAGGAAACACCATATATTTT.

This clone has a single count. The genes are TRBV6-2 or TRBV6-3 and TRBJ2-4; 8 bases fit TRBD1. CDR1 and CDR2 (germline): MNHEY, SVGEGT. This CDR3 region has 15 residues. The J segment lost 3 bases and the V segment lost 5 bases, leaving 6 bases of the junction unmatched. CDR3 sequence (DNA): TGTGCCAGCAGTACGCAGGGGGCCGGCAAAAACATTCAGTACTTC. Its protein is CASSTQGAGKNIQYF.

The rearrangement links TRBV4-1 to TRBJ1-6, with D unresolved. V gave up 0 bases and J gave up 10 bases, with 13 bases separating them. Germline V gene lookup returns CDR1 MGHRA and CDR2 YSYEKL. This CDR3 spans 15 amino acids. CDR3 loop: CASSQDLGEFSPLHF. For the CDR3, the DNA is TGCGCCAGCAGCCAAGATCTCGGGGAATTCTCACCCCTCCACTTT.